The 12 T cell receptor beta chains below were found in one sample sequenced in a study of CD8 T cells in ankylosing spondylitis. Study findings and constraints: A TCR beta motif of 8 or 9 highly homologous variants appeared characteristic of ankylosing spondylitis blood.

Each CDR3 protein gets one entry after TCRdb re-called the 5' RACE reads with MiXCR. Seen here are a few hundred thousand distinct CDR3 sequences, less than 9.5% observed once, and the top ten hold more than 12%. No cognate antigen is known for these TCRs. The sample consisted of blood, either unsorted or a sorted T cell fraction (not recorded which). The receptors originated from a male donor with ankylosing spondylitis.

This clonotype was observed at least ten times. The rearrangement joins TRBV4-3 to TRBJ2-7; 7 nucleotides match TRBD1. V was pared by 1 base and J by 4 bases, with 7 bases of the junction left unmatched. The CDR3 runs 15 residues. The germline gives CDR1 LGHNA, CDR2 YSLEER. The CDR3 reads CASSQGFRGIYEQYF. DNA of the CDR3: TGCGCCAGCAGCCAAGGGTTCAGGGGGATTTACGAGCAGTACTTC.

This CDR3 reads CATSTGGSGSSYNEQFF. The CDR3 DNA reads TGTGCCACCAGTACCGGGGGTAGCGGGAGCTCCTACAATGAGCAGTTCTTC. The chain uses TRBV24-1 and TRBJ2-1; TRBD2 aligns across 9 bases. The CDR3 has 17 amino acids. Germline lookup yields CDR1 KGHDR and CDR2 SFDVKD. Trimming removed 6 bases from V and 0 bases from J; junction bases left unmatched: 8.

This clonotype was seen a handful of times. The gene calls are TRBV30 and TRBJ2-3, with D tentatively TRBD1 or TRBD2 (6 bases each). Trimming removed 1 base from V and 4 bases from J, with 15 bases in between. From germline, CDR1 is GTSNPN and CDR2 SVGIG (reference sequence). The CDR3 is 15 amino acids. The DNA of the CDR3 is TGTGCCTGGAGTGAGGGGGGAGAGGGGCCAGATACGCAGTATTTT. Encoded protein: CAWSEGGEGPDTQYF. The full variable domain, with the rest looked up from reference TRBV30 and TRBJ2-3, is SQTIHQWPATLVQPVGSPLSLECTVEGTSNPNLYWYRQAAGRGLQLLFYSVGIGQISSEVPQNLSASRPQDRQFILSSKKLLLSDSGFYLCAWSEGGEGPDTQYFGPGTRLTVL.

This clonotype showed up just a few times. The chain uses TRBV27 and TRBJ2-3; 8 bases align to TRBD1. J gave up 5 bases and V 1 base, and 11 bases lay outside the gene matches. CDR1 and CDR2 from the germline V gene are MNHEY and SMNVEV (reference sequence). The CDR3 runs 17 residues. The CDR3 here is CASSLLGQGAVGDTQYF. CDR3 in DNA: TGTGCCAGCAGTTTATTGGGCCAGGGGGCTGTTGGAGATACGCAGTATTTT.

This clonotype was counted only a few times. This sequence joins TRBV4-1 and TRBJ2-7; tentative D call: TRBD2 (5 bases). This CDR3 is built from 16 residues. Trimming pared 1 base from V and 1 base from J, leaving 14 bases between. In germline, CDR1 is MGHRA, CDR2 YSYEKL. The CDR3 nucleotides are TGCGCCAGCAGCCAAGGACCCGGACTGTCATCCTACGAGCAGTACTTC. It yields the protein CASSQGPGLSSYEQYF.

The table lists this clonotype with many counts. CDR3 amino acids: CSARNPGGDEKLFF. CDR3 bases: TGCAGTGCTAGAAACCCCGGAGGGGACGAAAAACTGTTTTTT. This sequence joins TRBV20-1 and TRBJ1-4; D perhaps matches TRBD1 (5 bases). The germline V gene encodes CDR1 DFQATT and CDR2 SNEGSKA (reference sequence). This CDR3 is built from 14 residues. V lost 2 bases to trimming and J lost 8 bases, with 15 bases between them.

The CDR3 DNA follows: TGTGCCATCAGTGACCAGGACACCGGGGAGCTGTTTTTT. It codes for CAISDQDTGELFF. The chain joins TRBV10-3 to TRBJ2-2; D unclear. The CDR3 loop spans 13 amino acids. Germline CDR1 ENHRY, CDR2 SYGVKD. Trimming left V 3 bases short and J 3 bases short, with 5 bases between.

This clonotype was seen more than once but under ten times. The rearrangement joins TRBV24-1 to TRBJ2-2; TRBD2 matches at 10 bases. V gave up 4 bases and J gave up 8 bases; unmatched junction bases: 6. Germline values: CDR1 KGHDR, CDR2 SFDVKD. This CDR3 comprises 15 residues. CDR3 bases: TGTGCCACCAGTGACCATGCTAGCGGGAGAGGGGAGCTGTTTTTT. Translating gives CATSDHASGRGELFF.

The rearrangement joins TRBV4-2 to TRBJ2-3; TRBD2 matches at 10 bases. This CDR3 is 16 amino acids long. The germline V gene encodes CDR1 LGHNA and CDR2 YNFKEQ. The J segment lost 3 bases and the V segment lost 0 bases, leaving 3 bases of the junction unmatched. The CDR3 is CASSQEELAGTDTQYF. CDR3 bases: TGTGCCAGCAGCCAAGAGGAACTAGCGGGGACAGATACGCAGTATTTT.

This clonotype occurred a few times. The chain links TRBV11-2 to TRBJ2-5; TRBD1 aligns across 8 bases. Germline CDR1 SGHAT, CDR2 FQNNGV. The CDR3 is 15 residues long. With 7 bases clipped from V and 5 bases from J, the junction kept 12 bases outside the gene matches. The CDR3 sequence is CASTSLGTGGETQYF. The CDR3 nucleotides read TGTGCCAGCACCTCGCTCGGGACAGGTGGGGAGACCCAGTACTTC.

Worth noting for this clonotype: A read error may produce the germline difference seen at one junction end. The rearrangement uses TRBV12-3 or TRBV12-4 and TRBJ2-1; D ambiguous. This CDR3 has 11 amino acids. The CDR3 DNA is TGTGCCAGCACCTCTTACAGTGAGCAGTTCTTC. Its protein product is CASTSYSEQFF.

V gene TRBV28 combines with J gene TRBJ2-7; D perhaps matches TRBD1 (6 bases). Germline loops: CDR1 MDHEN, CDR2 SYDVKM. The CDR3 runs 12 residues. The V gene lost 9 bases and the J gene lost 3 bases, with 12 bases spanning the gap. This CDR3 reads CASWSRGYEQYF. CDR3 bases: TGTGCCAGTTGGAGCAGGGGCTACGAGCAGTACTTC.